This TCR beta chain was captured by sequencing in a study of control samples from healthy donors and cancer patients. The sample holds one count of this clone. Germline V CDR1 and CDR2: SQVTM, ANQGSEA. The CDR3 contains 13 residues. The V and J ends lost 7 bases and 9 bases respectively, with 19 bases between them. Clones were read by immunoSEQ multiplex PCR, and TCRdb kept only the in-frame ones, dropping some. The sample shows 85,000 to 100,000 clones, 82% of them seen only once. The TCR sequence derives from a man in his fifties or sixties in good health. The chain joins TRBV29-1 to TRBJ2-1, with D perhaps being TRBD1 or TRBD2 (6 bases each). The material sequenced was blood. CDR3 loop: CSARDSRGVEQFF. The CDR3, as DNA: TGCAGCGCCAGGGACTCTAGGGGGGTTGAGCAGTTCTTC.